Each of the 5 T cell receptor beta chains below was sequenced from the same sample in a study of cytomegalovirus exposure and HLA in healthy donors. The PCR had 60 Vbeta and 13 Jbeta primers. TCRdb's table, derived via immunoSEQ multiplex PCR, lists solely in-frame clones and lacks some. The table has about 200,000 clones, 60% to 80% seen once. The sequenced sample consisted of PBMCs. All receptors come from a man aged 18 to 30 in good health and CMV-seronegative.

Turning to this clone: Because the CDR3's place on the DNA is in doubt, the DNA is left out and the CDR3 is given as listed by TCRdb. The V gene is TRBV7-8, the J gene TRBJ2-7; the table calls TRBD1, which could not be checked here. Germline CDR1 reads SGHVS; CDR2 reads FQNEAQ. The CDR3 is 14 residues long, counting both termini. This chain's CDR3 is CASSVRARGGEQYF.

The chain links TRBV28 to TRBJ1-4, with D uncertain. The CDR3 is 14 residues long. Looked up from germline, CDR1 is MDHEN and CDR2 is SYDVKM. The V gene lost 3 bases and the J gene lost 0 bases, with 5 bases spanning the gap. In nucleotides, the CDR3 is TGTGCCAGCAGTTTCGAGACAACTAATGAAAAACTGTTTTTT. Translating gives CASSFETTNEKLFF. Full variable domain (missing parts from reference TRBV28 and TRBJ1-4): DVKVTQSSRYLVKRTGEKVFLECVQDMDHENMFWYRQDPGLGLRLIYFSYDVKMKEKGDIPEGYSVSREKKERFSLILESASTNQTSMYLCASSFETTNEKLFFGSGTQLSVL.

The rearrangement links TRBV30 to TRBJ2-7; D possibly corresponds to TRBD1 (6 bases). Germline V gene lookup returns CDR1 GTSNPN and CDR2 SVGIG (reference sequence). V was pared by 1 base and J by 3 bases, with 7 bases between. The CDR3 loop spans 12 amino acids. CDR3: CAWSGRGYEQYF. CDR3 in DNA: TGTGCCTGGAGTGGCAGGGGCTACGAGCAGTACTTC.

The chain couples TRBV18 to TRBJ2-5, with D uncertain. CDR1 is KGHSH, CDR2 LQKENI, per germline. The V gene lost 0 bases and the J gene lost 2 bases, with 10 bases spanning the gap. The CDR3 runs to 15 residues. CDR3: CASSPPTEYQETQYF. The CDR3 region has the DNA TGTGCCAGCTCACCACCCACAGAATATCAAGAGACCCAGTACTTC.

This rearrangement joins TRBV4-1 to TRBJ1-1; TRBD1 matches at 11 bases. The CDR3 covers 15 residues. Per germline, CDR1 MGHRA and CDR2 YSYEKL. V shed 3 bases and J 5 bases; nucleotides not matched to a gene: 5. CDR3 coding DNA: TGCGCCAGCAGCCATGGGACAGGGGGTTTTACTGAAGCTTTCTTT. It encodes CASSHGTGGFTEAFF.